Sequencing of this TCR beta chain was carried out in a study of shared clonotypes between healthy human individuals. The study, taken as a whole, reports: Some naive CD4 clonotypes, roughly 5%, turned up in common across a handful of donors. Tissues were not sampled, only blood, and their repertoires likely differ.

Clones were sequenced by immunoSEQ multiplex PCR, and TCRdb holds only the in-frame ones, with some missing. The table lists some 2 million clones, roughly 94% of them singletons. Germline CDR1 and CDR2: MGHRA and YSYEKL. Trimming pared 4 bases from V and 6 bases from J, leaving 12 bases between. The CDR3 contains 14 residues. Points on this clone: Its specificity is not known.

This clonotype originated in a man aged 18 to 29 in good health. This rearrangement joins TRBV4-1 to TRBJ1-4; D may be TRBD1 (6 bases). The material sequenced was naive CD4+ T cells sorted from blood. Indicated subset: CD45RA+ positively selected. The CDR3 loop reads CASSPLGAYEKLFF. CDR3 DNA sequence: TGCGCCAGCAGCCCCCTGGGGGCTTATGAAAAACTGTTTTTT.